Shown below are 24 T cell receptor beta chains from a single sample sequenced in a study of cytomegalovirus exposure and HLA in healthy donors. In the PCR, 60 Vbeta and 13 Jbeta primers were used. Measured with immunoSEQ multiplex PCR; TCRdb has only the in-frame clones, and not every one. Its table records over 45,000 clones. The sequenced material came from PBMCs. These receptors were collected from a woman aged 18-35 years in good health and CMV-seronegative.

The DNA for the CDR3 is TGTGCCAGCTCAATAAGTCGACAGATGAACACTGAAGCTTTCTTT. Translation gives CASSISRQMNTEAFF. V and J are TRBV5-8 and TRBJ1-1; a possible D gene is TRBD1 (5 bases). This CDR3 has 15 amino acids. The V and J ends lost 7 bases and 0 bases respectively, with 16 bases between them. CDR1 is SGHTS, CDR2 YDEGEE, per germline.

The chain joins TRBV6-5 to TRBJ1-3, with 9 bases matching TRBD1. The V gene's germline CDR1 is MNHEY and CDR2 SVGAGI. CDR3 size: 15 residues. Trimming removed 5 bases from V and 1 base from J; junction bases left unmatched: 3. CDR3 sequence: CASSRQGDSGNTIYF. For the CDR3, the DNA is TGTGCCAGCAGTAGACAGGGGGATTCTGGAAACACCATATATTTT.

This chain links TRBV4-1 with TRBJ2-5; 9 bases align to TRBD2. CDR3 length: 16 residues. Germline CDR1 reads MGHRA; CDR2 reads YSYEKL. The junction had 11 bases not matched to a gene; V was cut back by 2 bases and J by 7 bases. Here the CDR3 DNA reads TGCGCCAGCAGCCAAAGTAGCGGGAGATTAATATGGACCCAGTACTTC. Translating gives CASSQSSGRLIWTQYF.

The chain joins TRBV5-6 to TRBJ1-6; 9 bases fit TRBD1. This CDR3 spans 15 amino acids. Germline CDR1 reads SGHDT; CDR2 reads YYEEEE. V gave up 2 bases and J gave up 7 bases; unmatched junction bases: 4. The CDR3 spells CASSFLGTGNSPLHF. CDR3 sequence (DNA): TGTGCCAGCAGCTTTTTAGGGACAGGGAATTCACCCCTCCACTTT.

The chain joins TRBV18 to TRBJ1-5; 9 bases align to TRBD1. This CDR3 has 14 residues. From germline, CDR1 is KGHSH and CDR2 LQKENI. The J segment lost 7 bases and the V segment lost 3 bases, leaving 4 bases of the junction unmatched. CDR3 nucleotides: TGTGCCAGCTCACCCGGGACAGGGTACCAGCCCCAGCATTTT. This sequence encodes CASSPGTGYQPQHF.

This rearrangement joins TRBV9 to TRBJ1-2; 7 bases agree with TRBD1. This CDR3 is 19 amino acids long. The trim removed 2 bases at V and 2 bases at J, leaving 18 bases unmatched. Germline V gene sequence: CDR1 SGDLS, CDR2 YYNGEE. This CDR3 is CASSVRSTGSAFKNYGYTF. CDR3 coding DNA: TGTGCCAGCAGCGTGAGGTCGACAGGGTCGGCATTCAAGAACTATGGCTACACCTTC.

The J gene is TRBJ1-1, the V gene TRBV30; TRBD1 matches at 9 bases. Germline V lookup: CDR1 GTSNPN, CDR2 SVGIG (reference sequence). Trimming took 2 bases from V and 0 from J; bases not matched to a gene: 7. The CDR3 runs to 16 residues. CDR3 amino acids: CAWSTGTGMVNTEAFF. The CDR3 DNA reads TGTGCCTGGAGTACCGGGACAGGGATGGTGAACACTGAAGCTTTCTTT.

The chain couples TRBV29-1 to TRBJ1-1; no definite D call. The length of the CDR3 is 14 residues. Germline V lookup: CDR1 SQVTM, CDR2 ANQGSEA. V lost 5 bases and J 1 base, leaving 14 bases between the germline ends. The DNA of the CDR3 is TGCAGCGTTAACCAGCCCGGGTCGAACACTGAAGCTTTCTTT. This gives the protein CSVNQPGSNTEAFF. The complete variable domain, with remaining parts taken from reference TRBV29-1 and TRBJ1-1, reads SAVISQKPSRDICQRGTSLTIQCQVDSQVTMMFWYRQQPGQSLTLIATANQGSEATYESGFVIDKFPISRPNLTFSTLTVSNMSPEDSSIYLCSVNQPGSNTEAFFGQGTRLTVV.

This rearrangement joins TRBV29-1 to TRBJ2-7; possible D gene TRBD2, 5 bases. Germline CDR1 SQVTM, CDR2 ANQGSEA. V was shortened by 4 bases and J by 4 bases, with 14 bases between the two germline ends. The CDR3 has 13 residues. The CDR3 sequence: CSVARAAEYEQYF. In nucleotides, the CDR3 is TGCAGCGTTGCCCGAGCGGCAGAATACGAGCAGTACTTC.

The V and J genes are TRBV11-2 and TRBJ1-5, with D maybe TRBD1 (5 bases). Germline CDR1 reads SGHAT; CDR2 reads FQNNGV. CDR3 size: 16 residues. V was shortened by 0 bases and J by 5 bases, with 14 bases between the two germline ends. CDR3 loop: CASSLEAGKEDQPQHF. The CDR3 DNA reads as TGTGCCAGCAGCTTAGAGGCAGGGAAAGAGGATCAGCCCCAGCATTTT.

J is TRBJ2-7 and V is TRBV5-6, with 7 nucleotides matching TRBD1. Germline CDR1 is SGHDT and CDR2 is YYEEEE. V dropped 4 bases and J dropped 8; count of bases not matched to a gene: 3. The CDR3 length is 11 residues. The CDR3 region is CASSIGGKQYF. The DNA for the CDR3 is TGTGCCAGCAGCATAGGGGGCAAGCAGTACTTC.

The J gene is TRBJ2-7, the V gene TRBV28; 7 bases align to TRBD2. The CDR3 has 12 amino acids. The V gene end was trimmed by 1 base and the J gene end by 7 bases; junction bases not matched to a gene: 1. Germline V lookup: CDR1 MDHEN, CDR2 SYDVKM. The DNA for the CDR3 is TGTGCCAGCAGTTTATCCGGGGGGGAGCAGTACTTC. Its protein is CASSLSGGEQYF.

The CDR3 here is CASSLDMNTEAFF. The DNA of the CDR3 is TGCGCCAGCAGCTTGGACATGAACACTGAAGCTTTCTTT. The chain couples TRBV5-1 to TRBJ1-1, with no clear D. V was pared by 0 bases and J by 0 bases, with 3 bases between. The germline V gene has CDR1 SGHRS and CDR2 YFSETQ. The length of the CDR3 is 13 residues.

The chain is built from TRBV18 and TRBJ1-1, with 7 nucleotides matching TRBD1. J lost 0 bases, V lost 3 bases, and 4 bases had no gene match. Germline values: CDR1 KGHSH, CDR2 LQKENI. This CDR3 is built from 15 residues. CDR3 DNA sequence: TGTGCCAGCTCACCGGGACAGCTCATGAACACTGAAGCTTTCTTT. Protein sequence: CASSPGQLMNTEAFF.

The V and J genes are TRBV5-1 and TRBJ2-1, with D possibly TRBD2 on 6 matching bases. CDR1 is SGHRS, CDR2 YFSETQ, per germline. The CDR3 is 17 amino acids. Trimming took off 1 base at V and 2 bases at J, with 16 bases between the two ends. The CDR3 spells CASSLPRGGVPYNEQFF. The CDR3 DNA follows: TGCGCCAGCAGCTTGCCCCGAGGCGGGGTCCCCTACAATGAGCAGTTCTTC.

The chain carries TRBV7-9 and TRBJ1-6; 11 bases align to TRBD1. V shed 5 bases, J shed 10 bases, and the junction held 7 bases outside the gene matches. CDR1 and CDR2 (germline): SEHNR, FQNEAQ (reference sequence). This CDR3 contains 15 residues. CDR3: CASSQTGTGGSPLHF. CDR3 sequence (DNA): TGTGCCAGCAGCCAAACCGGGACAGGGGGGTCACCCCTCCACTTT.

This chain uses TRBV2 with TRBJ2-7, with D possibly TRBD1 on 6 matching bases. Germline V CDR1 and CDR2: SNHLY, FYNNEI. Trimming stripped 6 bases from V and 0 bases from J, with 6 bases between. This CDR3 spans 12 amino acids. CDR3 DNA: TGTGCCAGCAGGGGGGCCTCCTACGAGCAGTACTTC. It is translated as CASRGASYEQYF.

V and J are TRBV19 and TRBJ1-5; D remains unclear. Germline V gene sequence: CDR1 LNHDA, CDR2 SQIVND (reference sequence). Trimming left V 3 bases short and J 8 bases short, with 11 bases between. The CDR3 sequence is 13 residues long. The CDR3 coding sequence is TGTGCCAGTAGTATTGGTGGCCCAAAGCCCCAGCATTTT. Translated, it gives CASSIGGPKPQHF.

Here the CDR3 DNA reads TGTGCCAGCAGCTTCAGCTTCTCCGGGAGCTACGAGCAGTACTTC. It specifies CASSFSFSGSYEQYF. This chain links TRBV7-2 with TRBJ2-7; the D gene is possibly TRBD2 (6 bases). The CDR3 sequence is 15 residues long. Per germline, CDR1 SGHTA and CDR2 FQGNSA. Deletions cut 3 bases from V and 3 bases from J, with 15 bases between.

This sequence joins TRBV6-1 and TRBJ2-7, with 9 nucleotides matching TRBD1. V trimming: 4 bases; J trimming: 3 bases; junction bases outside the gene matches: 7. The CDR3 is 15 residues long. Germline CDR1 MNHNS, CDR2 SASEGT. The CDR3 DNA follows: TGTGCCAGCAGTGTATTAGGGGACAGGGTCTACGAGCAGTACTTC. This codes for CASSVLGDRVYEQYF.

The chain joins TRBV9 to TRBJ1-6; D is unclear. Trimming shortened V by 0 bases and J by 7 bases, and 5 bases separated the two germline ends. The CDR3 spans 13 residues. Germline loops: CDR1 SGDLS, CDR2 YYNGEE. This chain's CDR3 is CASSVGRNSPLHF. The CDR3 bases are TGTGCCAGCAGCGTAGGGAGAAATTCACCCCTCCACTTT.

V gene TRBV5-6 combines with J gene TRBJ2-4; 8 nucleotides line up with TRBD1. The CDR3 spans 15 residues. Germline lookup yields CDR1 SGHDT and CDR2 YYEEEE. Trimming took 6 bases from V and 6 from J; bases not matched to a gene: 11. The CDR3 sequence: CASKKGQARANIQYF. For the CDR3, the DNA is TGTGCCAGCAAAAAGGGACAGGCCCGAGCAAACATTCAGTACTTC.

As DNA, the CDR3 is TGTGCCAGCAGCTTGGCCTTAAGGCGGGGGTTCATGAACACTGAAGCTTTCTTT. This sequence encodes CASSLALRRGFMNTEAFF. V gene TRBV5-4 combines with J gene TRBJ1-1; possibly TRBD1 for D (5 bases). The V and J ends lost 0 bases and 0 bases respectively, with 18 bases between them. CDR3 length: 18 residues. CDR1 and CDR2 (germline): SGHNT, YYREEE (reference sequence).

The chain has TRBV29-1 and TRBJ2-7; 8 bases are shared with TRBD2. From germline, CDR1 is SQVTM and CDR2 ANQGSEA. Trimming took 5 bases from V and 1 from J; bases not matched to a gene: 7. The CDR3 is 14 amino acids. As DNA, the CDR3 is TGCAGCGTTCTCATTCGGGGGGGTTCCTACGAGCAGTACTTC. Protein sequence: CSVLIRGGSYEQYF.